Listed below are T cell receptor beta chains from one sample, sequenced in a study of regulatory T cells in long-lasting Graves disease. TCRdb recomputed calls from the multiplex PCR reads with MiXCR, one row per CDR3 protein. The data show a few hundred thousand distinct CDR3 sequences, approximately 16% seen once. These data were likewise used in another study, on T cells in Graves' hyperthyroidism and ophthalmopathy.

This specimen consisted of peripheral blood mononuclear cells (PBMCs), obtained at new diagnosis, from a patient treated with antithyroid drugs. These receptors originate from a man in his forties with Graves disease. Both conserved end residues are part of each CDR3. Each record gives: V gene, CDR3 length, clone size, D gene, J gene, CDR3 DNA, CDR3 protein. D genes are given only for firm matches. Size tells how often a clone was seen (once, few, many) or the class of an expanded clone, and some rows leave it out.

>TRBV28|15|-|TRBD2|TRBJ2-7
TGTGCCAGCAGCACAGGACTAGCGGGACTGTACGAGCAGTACTTC
CASSTGLAGLYEQYF
>TRBV29-1|14|many|-|TRBJ1-1
TGCAGCGTTGATCCTCTTGGTCCGAACACTGAAGCTTTCTTT
CSVDPLGPNTEAFF
>TRBV20-1|14|many|-|TRBJ2-7
TGCAGTGCTTCGACTGTCATGAGGCGGGACGGGCAGTACTTC
CSASTVMRRDGQYF
>TRBV20-1|15|-|-|TRBJ1-5
TGCAGTGCTAGGACGTTGTTCGGGTTGGACCAGCCCCAGCATTTT
CSARTLFGLDQPQHF
>TRBV5-1|14|many|TRBD1|TRBJ2-7
TGCGCCAGCAGCTTGGCTGGACAGGGTGGCGAGCAGTACTTC
CASSLAGQGGEQYF
>TRBV5-1|15|many|TRBD2|TRBJ2-1
TGCGCCAGCACCTCAATCGGGGGGACCTACAATGAGCAGTTCTTC
CASTSIGGTYNEQFF
>TRBV28|17|few|-|TRBJ1-2
TGTGCCAGCAGTTTTGCGGCGACAGCCGTCTATTTGTTTGGCTACACCTTC
CASSFAATAVYLFGYTF
>TRBV12-3/TRBV12-4|11|many|-|TRBJ2-1
TGTGCCAGCAGTTTAGGGTCTGAAGTCGTCTTC
CASSLGSEVVF
>TRBV15|14|many|-|TRBJ2-5
TGTGCCACCAGCCCACGACTGGGGGACGAGACCCAGTACTTC
CATSPRLGDETQYF
>TRBV29-1|14|-|-|TRBJ2-1
TGCAGCGTTGATCACCAGGGCCGCTACAATGAGCAGTTCTTC
CSVDHQGRYNEQFF
>TRBV27|14|once|-|TRBJ1-1
TGTGCCAGCTGTCCTAGGCGGCTTTCCACTGAAGCTTTCTTT
CASCPRRLSTEAFF
>TRBV6-1|14|many|-|TRBJ1-2
TGTGCCAGCAGTCAAGGCCTTGGGACGGCTGGCTACACCTTC
CASSQGLGTAGYTF
>TRBV18|15|many|-|TRBJ2-7
TGTGCCAGCTCAATTTCGCGGGACAGCTCCTACGAGCAGTACTTC
CASSISRDSSYEQYF